The 25 T cell receptor beta chains presented below share a single source sample, sequenced in a study of shared clonotypes between healthy human individuals (dated by TCRdb to the early 2020s). The library came from the immunoSEQ multiplex PCR assay. TCRdb stores this immuneACCESS table with in-frame sequences only. Part of the clones is absent; in the studies checked, under half of the shortfall reflects unresolved V genes, and no reason is known for the rest. The sample records over 2,000,000 clones, 90% to 95% of which are singletons. Approximately 1.6% of the sample belongs to the ten largest clones. CD8 naive samples were obtained by positive selection for CCR7 among CD45RO-negative cells, yielding a CD45RA+CCR7+ population from which TemRA cells were excluded. What was sequenced was naive CD8+ T cells from PBMCs. The intended sense of this specimen's cell subset or site label: CD45RA+CCR7+. These receptors were obtained from a man between 18 and 35 years old in good health. Some clones in this sample may be carry-over from other donors' samples.

The chain joins TRBV9 to TRBJ2-2; TRBD1 matches at 7 bases. Germline assignment: CDR1 SGDLS and CDR2 YYNGEE. V was clipped by 5 bases and J by 5 bases; unmatched bases: 12. The length of the CDR3 is 16 residues. Here the CDR3 DNA reads TGTGCCAGCAGGGATACGACAGGGATTGAAACCGGGGAGCTGTTTTTT. Translating gives CASRDTTGIETGELFF.

This sequence joins TRBV9 and TRBJ2-7; weak D call: TRBD1 (5 bases). CDR3 size: 13 residues. Trimming took off 0 bases at V and 6 bases at J, with 10 bases between the two ends. From germline, CDR1 is SGDLS and CDR2 YYNGEE. The CDR3 region is CASSVGRVFEQYF. The DNA of the CDR3 is TGTGCCAGCAGCGTAGGCAGGGTTTTCGAGCAGTACTTC.

This chain uses TRBV5-1 with TRBJ2-1; D possibly matches TRBD1 or TRBD2 (6 bases each). Trimming took off 0 bases at V and 2 bases at J, with 12 bases between the two ends. CDR3 length: 16 residues. From germline, CDR1 is SGHRS and CDR2 YFSETQ. The CDR3 spells CASSLGTGAPYNEQFF. DNA for the CDR3: TGCGCCAGCAGCTTGGGCACGGGGGCCCCCTACAATGAGCAGTTCTTC.

This chain connects TRBV21-1 to TRBJ1-1. TRBV21-1 is tagged as a pseudogene. This CDR3 region has 13 residues. The CDR3, as DNA: TGTGCCAGCAGCACAGGAGCCAACACTGAAGCTTTCTTT. Translating it yields CASSTGANTEAFF.

The rearrangement joins TRBV28 to TRBJ2-1; 7 bases are shared with TRBD2. The CDR3 has 15 amino acids. Looked up from germline, CDR1 is MDHEN and CDR2 is SYDVKM. After removal of 5 bases from V and 4 bases from J, the junction contained 8 bases not matched to a gene. Written as DNA, the CDR3 is TGTGCCAGCAGTCCCCGACTAGCCGCATACAATGAGCAGTTCTTC. The encoded protein is CASSPRLAAYNEQFF.

This sequence joins TRBV6-5 and TRBJ2-7; TRBD1 aligns across 9 bases. The germline V gene encodes CDR1 MNHEY and CDR2 SVGAGI. Trimming took 5 bases from V and 2 from J; bases not matched to a gene: 4. The CDR3 runs 14 residues. As DNA, the CDR3 is TGTGCCAGCAGTATGGGACAGGGAACCTACGAGCAGTACTTC. Encoded protein: CASSMGQGTYEQYF.

The rearrangement joins TRBV7-9 to TRBJ2-5; TRBD2 matches at 8 bases. The tail of the sequence fits TRBJ2-7 better, so the J call may be wrong. CDR1 SEHNR and CDR2 FQNEAQ come from the germline V gene (reference sequence). The CDR3 runs 17 residues. CDR3 nucleotides: TGTGCCAGCAGCTCAACAGATAGCGGGGAGAGCTCCTACGAGCAGTACTTC. It encodes CASSSTDSGESSYEQYF.

The chain has TRBV4-3 and TRBJ2-5; 7 bases are shared with TRBD2. The J call is in doubt because the DNA end fits TRBJ2-7 better. Germline V gene lookup returns CDR1 LGHNA and CDR2 YSLEER. This CDR3 spans 16 amino acids. CDR3 bases: TGCGCCAGCAGCCAAGATTGGCGGGAGCGTTCCTACGAGCAGTACTTC. Its protein product is CASSQDWRERSYEQYF.

The J gene is TRBJ2-2, the V gene TRBV7-9; TRBD2 is a possible D gene (6 bases). This CDR3 region has 13 residues. Germline CDR1 is SEHNR and CDR2 is FQNEAQ (reference sequence). V was clipped by 10 bases and J by 2 bases, with 11 bases between them. DNA for the CDR3: TGTGCCACCTTAGCGGACAACACCGGGGAGCTGTTTTTT. This codes for CATLADNTGELFF.

The gene calls are TRBV7-9 and TRBJ2-3, with TRBD1 matching 8 bases. From germline, CDR1 is SEHNR and CDR2 FQNEAQ (reference sequence). After removal of 3 bases from V and 2 bases from J, the junction contained 13 bases not matched to a gene. The CDR3 spans 18 residues. In DNA form, the CDR3 reads TGTGCCAGCAGCTTTACGGGACAGGAGCTTTACCTCACAGATACGCAGTATTTT. Translating gives CASSFTGQELYLTDTQYF.

V is TRBV30 and J is TRBJ2-5, with D maybe TRBD2 (5 bases). CDR3 length equals 12 residues. V dropped 3 bases and J dropped 2 bases, with 7 bases sitting between them. The germline gives CDR1 GTSNPN, CDR2 SVGIG (reference sequence). The CDR3 DNA sequence: TGTGCCTGGAGGGACTCTCAAGAGACCCAGTACTTC. Its translation: CAWRDSQETQYF.

Concerning this clone itself: The sample has other DNA sequences that encode this CDR3 too. The rearrangement uses TRBV30 and TRBJ1-1, with D perhaps TRBD1 (6 bases). Trimming took off 3 bases at V and 0 bases at J, with 14 bases between the two ends. The CDR3 spans 15 residues. CDR1 is GTSNPN, CDR2 SVGIG, per germline (reference sequence). The CDR3 is CAWSPDWTVNTEAFF. In DNA, the CDR3 is TGTGCCTGGAGCCCTGATTGGACAGTGAACACTGAAGCTTTCTTT.

Regarding this clone: This sample also contains other DNA sequences that code for the same CDR3. The chain couples TRBV29-1 to TRBJ2-7; the match to TRBD1 covers 7 bases. The germline V gene has CDR1 SQVTM and CDR2 ANQGSEA. The CDR3 is 12 amino acids. The ends lost 6 bases at V and 2 bases at J; junction bases unmatched: 4. The CDR3 nucleotides read TGCAGCGTACGACAGGGAACCTACGAGCAGTACTTC. It codes for CSVRQGTYEQYF.

V and J are TRBV7-9 and TRBJ1-2; D might be TRBD1 (5 bases). The CDR3 extends over 15 amino acids. Germline V gene data show CDR1 as SEHNR and CDR2 as FQNEAQ (reference sequence). Trimming cost V 7 bases and J 5 bases, with 20 bases left between them. CDR3 DNA: TGTGCCAGCACCACTTTGGGGGAGGTCGGGTATGGCTACACCTTC. Its protein product is CASTTLGEVGYGYTF. Full variable domain (remainder filled in from reference TRBV7-9 and TRBJ1-2): DTGVSQNPRHKITKRGQNVTFRCDPISEHNRLYWYRQTLGQGPEFLTYFQNEAQLEKSRLLSDRFSAERPKGSFSTLEIQRTEQGDSAMYLCASTTLGEVGYGYTFGSGTRLTVV.

This rearrangement joins TRBV10-3 to TRBJ2-6; a weak D match, TRBD1 (5 bases). The V gene's germline CDR1 is ENHRY and CDR2 SYGVKD. The CDR3 has 15 residues. V was trimmed by 6 bases and J by 2 bases, leaving 11 bases between them. Written as DNA, the CDR3 is TGTGCCATCAGAACGACAGCTGCTGGGGCCAACGTCCTGACTTTC. Its protein is CAIRTTAAGANVLTF.

The chain uses TRBV6-5 and TRBJ2-7, with 10 bases matching TRBD1. V gave up 5 bases and J gave up 6 bases; unmatched junction bases: 7. The CDR3 sequence is 14 residues long. The germline CDR1 and CDR2 sequences are MNHEY and SVGAGI. The CDR3, as DNA: TGTGCCAGCAGTAGCCGGGACAGGGGACTCGAGCAGTACTTC. This sequence encodes CASSSRDRGLEQYF.

This sequence joins TRBV15 and TRBJ2-1; D not resolved. This CDR3 region has 11 residues. Trimming pared 0 bases from V and 9 bases from J, leaving 3 bases between. From germline, CDR1 is LNHNV and CDR2 YYDKDF (reference sequence). The CDR3 protein is CATSRDPEQFF. The DNA for the CDR3 is TGTGCCACCAGCAGAGACCCTGAGCAGTTCTTC.

This chain uses TRBV10-3 with TRBJ2-2; D is unresolved. The V gene's germline CDR1 is ENHRY and CDR2 SYGVKD. Trimming stripped 0 bases from V and 1 base from J, with 9 bases between. This CDR3 is 16 amino acids long. The chain's CDR3 is CAISESVNVNTGELFF. The CDR3 bases are TGTGCCATCAGTGAGTCAGTGAACGTGAACACCGGGGAGCTGTTTTTT.

The V and J genes are TRBV28 and TRBJ2-3; tentative D call: TRBD1 (6 bases). V lost 5 bases and J 2 bases, leaving 11 bases between the germline ends. CDR1 and CDR2 from the germline V gene are MDHEN and SYDVKM. This CDR3 region has 14 residues. The CDR3 sequence: CASSHRDITDTQYF. CDR3 coding DNA: TGTGCCAGCAGTCACCGGGACATCACAGATACGCAGTATTTT.

The J gene is TRBJ1-1, the V gene TRBV5-8, with TRBD1 as a possible D gene (5 bases). The V and J ends lost 0 bases and 0 bases respectively, with 12 bases between them. Germline CDR1 reads SGHTS; CDR2 reads YDEGEE. The CDR3 covers 16 residues. As DNA, the CDR3 is TGTGCCAGCAGCTTGGGTGGGGCCCTCATGAACACTGAAGCTTTCTTT. Its translation: CASSLGGALMNTEAFF.

The chain has TRBV2 and TRBJ2-1; a possible D gene is TRBD2 (5 bases). V gave up 5 bases and J gave up 5 bases, with 19 bases separating them. The CDR3 is made up of 16 amino acids. Germline values: CDR1 SNHLY, CDR2 FYNNEI. Written as DNA, the CDR3 is TGTGCCAGCAGTACAGAGGCTATTGGGGAGAACAATGAGCAGTTCTTC. It encodes CASSTEAIGENNEQFF. Full variable domain (missing parts from reference TRBV2 and TRBJ2-1): EPEVTQTPSHQVTQMGQEVILRCVPISNHLYFYWYRQILGQKVEFLVSFYNNEISEKSEIFDDQFSVERPDGSNFTLKIRSTKLEDSAMYFCASSTEAIGENNEQFFGPGTRLTVL.

This chain connects TRBV14 to TRBJ1-2; TRBD1 matches at 9 bases. CDR1 is SGHDN, CDR2 FVKESK, per germline. The CDR3 covers 13 residues. The trim removed 5 bases at V and 6 bases at J, leaving 4 bases unmatched. The CDR3: CASSIRTGDGYTF. In DNA form, the CDR3 reads TGTGCCAGCAGCATACGGACAGGGGATGGCTACACCTTC.

The chain recombines TRBV4-3 with TRBJ2-1, with unresolved D. V shed 0 bases and J shed 9 bases, with 12 bases lying between them. The CDR3 runs 14 residues. Germline CDR1 and CDR2: LGHNA and YSLEER. CDR3 sequence reads: CASSQDQTVGEQFF. DNA of the CDR3: TGCGCCAGCAGCCAAGACCAGACCGTCGGTGAGCAGTTCTTC.

The rearrangement uses TRBV29-1 and TRBJ1-1, with no clear D. The CDR3 is made up of 10 amino acids. Trimming shortened V by 8 bases and J by 5 bases, and 9 bases separated the two germline ends. CDR1 SQVTM and CDR2 ANQGSEA come from the germline V gene. The CDR3 loop is CSSTRTEAFF. The CDR3 DNA sequence: TGCAGCTCCACACGGACTGAAGCTTTCTTT. Filled out from reference TRBV29-1 and TRBJ1-1, the complete variable domain reads SAVISQKPSRDICQRGTSLTIQCQVDSQVTMMFWYRQQPGQSLTLIATANQGSEATYESGFVIDKFPISRPNLTFSTLTVSNMSPEDSSIYLCSSTRTEAFFGQGTRLTVV.

A single count supports this clone. The V call is TRBV11-2, the J call TRBJ2-7; perhaps TRBD1 as D (5 bases). The CDR3 contains 14 residues. V lost 7 bases and J 0 bases, leaving 13 bases between the germline ends. CDR1 SGHAT and CDR2 FQNNGV come from the germline V gene. CDR3 loop: CASTQGPVSYEQYF. DNA for the CDR3: TGTGCCAGCACCCAGGGCCCGGTCTCCTACGAGCAGTACTTC.